The 31 T cell receptor beta chains in this list originate from one sample, sequenced in a study of long-term antiretroviral therapy in people with HIV. Run at survey level, the immunoSEQ assay was version v3.0. TCRdb's table, derived via immunoSEQ multiplex PCR, lists solely in-frame clones and lacks some. This sample has around 40,000 clones, with 65% to 90% found just once. The specimen was unsorted PBMCs, collected just before starting antiretroviral therapy. These receptors were taken from a woman aged 18-29 years with HIV.

This clone is medium-sized within its sample. The chain has TRBV7-8 and TRBJ2-7; tentative D call: TRBD2 (6 bases). Trimming stripped 5 bases from V and 3 bases from J, with 14 bases between. The CDR3 covers 14 residues. Per the germline V gene, CDR1 is SGHVS and CDR2 is FQNEAQ. CDR3 residues: CASSPWDSDYEQYF. CDR3 nucleotide sequence: TGTGCCAGCAGCCCCTGGGACTCCGACTACGAGCAGTACTTC.

V usage is TRBV11-2 and J usage is TRBJ2-6, with D possibly called TRBD1 or TRBD2 (7 bases each). V lost 8 bases and J 0 bases, leaving 20 bases between the germline ends. The germline CDR1 and CDR2 sequences are SGHAT and FQNNGV. The CDR3 length is 18 residues. The CDR3 is CASRVGQGGGSGANVLTF. The CDR3 DNA is TGTGCCAGCCGCGTCGGCCAGGGGGGGGGCTCTGGGGCCAACGTCCTGACTTTC.

The V call is TRBV20-1, the J call TRBJ1-1; D unclear. Germline V gene lookup returns CDR1 DFQATT and CDR2 SNEGSKA (reference sequence). V lost 0 bases to trimming and J lost 6 bases, with 5 bases between them. This CDR3 spans 11 amino acids. The CDR3 DNA follows: TGCAGTGCTAGAGATCTCGCTGAAGCTTTCTTT. It yields the protein CSARDLAEAFF.

The J gene is TRBJ2-7, the V gene TRBV2; 7 bases fit TRBD2. Germline CDR1 and CDR2: SNHLY and FYNNEI. V was clipped by 6 bases and J by 4 bases; unmatched bases: 15. The CDR3 is 16 amino acids. The CDR3 is CASSQRGLPGGYEQYF. DNA of the CDR3: TGTGCCAGCAGCCAGCGGGGACTTCCTGGGGGGTACGAGCAGTACTTC.

The chain joins TRBV5-5 to TRBJ1-5, with D possibly TRBD1 on 6 matching bases. The CDR3 is made up of 14 amino acids. Deletions cut 1 base from V and 3 bases from J, with 8 bases between. CDR1 is SGHKS and CDR2 is YYEKEE in the germline V gene (reference sequence). The CDR3 loop reads CASSLTGFNQPQHF. CDR3 DNA: TGTGCCAGCAGCTTGACAGGGTTCAATCAGCCCCAGCATTTT.

A single count supports this clone. J is TRBJ2-7 and V is TRBV11-3; TRBD2 matches at 10 bases. V lost 3 bases and J lost 5; bases outside the gene matches: 7. This CDR3 region has 15 residues. The V gene's germline CDR1 is SGHNT and CDR2 YENEEA. CDR3 region: CASSFGTSGKDEQYF. The CDR3 bases are TGTGCCAGCAGCTTCGGTACTAGCGGGAAAGACGAGCAGTACTTC.

This clone was counted once. This chain connects TRBV10-3 to TRBJ2-1; D tentatively reads TRBD1 or TRBD2 (6 bases each). Trimming shortened V by 0 bases and J by 4 bases, and 13 bases separated the two germline ends. Germline values: CDR1 ENHRY, CDR2 SYGVKD. This CDR3 contains 16 residues. CDR3 residues: CAISESMGGSYNEQFF. The CDR3 DNA reads TGTGCCATCAGTGAGTCGATGGGGGGCTCTTACAATGAGCAGTTCTTC.

V and J are TRBV7-3 and TRBJ2-3, with D maybe TRBD2 (5 bases). CDR3 size: 14 residues. V was shortened by 2 bases and J by 5 bases, with 11 bases between the two germline ends. The germline V gene encodes CDR1 SGHTA and CDR2 FQGTGA. The CDR3 loop reads CASSLGSGGDTQYF. The CDR3 nucleotides read TGTGCCAGCAGCTTAGGAAGCGGAGGAGATACGCAGTATTTT.

The J gene is TRBJ2-5, the V gene TRBV5-4; D may be TRBD2 (5 bases). The germline CDR1 and CDR2 sequences are SGHNT and YYREEE (reference sequence). Trimming stripped 3 bases from V and 1 base from J, with 13 bases between. The CDR3 has 15 amino acids. The CDR3 sequence is CASSSGNRGQETQYF. The DNA of the CDR3 is TGTGCCAGCAGCTCCGGGAATCGGGGCCAAGAGACCCAGTACTTC.

The genes are TRBV28 and TRBJ2-7; D is ambiguous. Germline V gives CDR1 MDHEN, CDR2 SYDVKM. V was cut by 5 bases and J by 4 bases, with 15 bases left in between. The CDR3 contains 14 residues. The CDR3 nucleotides are TGTGCCAGCAGTCCCATTGGCACCGAATACGAGCAGTACTTC. Translation: CASSPIGTEYEQYF.

The chain employs TRBV13 and TRBJ2-4; D may be TRBD1 or TRBD2 (6 bases each). This CDR3 has 13 residues. V lost 4 bases and J lost 6, with 10 bases in between. CDR1 and CDR2 from the germline V gene are PRHDT and FYEKMQ (reference sequence). CDR3 sequence reads: CASSSEGVNIQYF. DNA of the CDR3: TGTGCCAGCAGCTCGGAGGGGGTAAACATTCAGTACTTC.

In its sample, this clone was seen a few times. J is TRBJ2-7 and V is TRBV19, with TRBD1 matching 7 bases. Germline CDR1 and CDR2: LNHDA and SQIVND (reference sequence). The CDR3 loop spans 12 amino acids. V trimming: 8 bases; J trimming: 2 bases; junction bases outside the gene matches: 3. The CDR3 sequence is CASGDRTYEQYF. The CDR3 nucleotides are TGTGCCAGTGGGGACAGAACCTACGAGCAGTACTTC. Together with reference TRBV19 and TRBJ2-7, the CDR3 gives the full variable domain: DGGITQSPKYLFRKEGQNVTLSCEQNLNHDAMYWYRQDPGQGLRLIYYSQIVNDFQKGDIAEGYSVSREKKESFPLTVTSAQKNPTAFYLCASGDRTYEQYFGPGTRLTVT.

This rearrangement joins TRBV20-1 to TRBJ1-1, with a tentative D call TRBD1 (6 bases). Germline CDR1 reads DFQATT; CDR2 reads SNEGSKA (reference sequence). Trimming cost V 8 bases and J 5 bases, with 9 bases left between them. CDR3 length equals 10 residues. The CDR3 sequence: CSQGRTEAFF. The CDR3 region has the DNA TGCAGTCAGGGGAGGACTGAAGCTTTCTTT.

The chain has TRBV6-1 and TRBJ1-2; D call uncertain. There are 15 residues in the CDR3. The germline V and J ends were trimmed by 4 bases and 2 bases, with 14 bases remaining between them. The germline CDR1 and CDR2 sequences are MNHNS and SASEGT. CDR3 DNA: TGTGCCAGCAGTGCAAACCTCGTGGGAAACTATGGCTACACCTTC. This translates into CASSANLVGNYGYTF.

The rearrangement joins TRBV19 to TRBJ2-1; D gene unclear. This CDR3 contains 15 residues. CDR1 and CDR2 (germline): LNHDA, SQIVND (reference sequence). Trimming removed 7 bases from V and 1 base from J, with 14 bases in between. The CDR3 here is CASTTGPGSYNEQFF. CDR3 sequence (DNA): TGTGCCAGTACCACCGGGCCGGGTTCCTACAATGAGCAGTTCTTC.

V and J are TRBV5-5 and TRBJ1-1; D unclear. CDR1 and CDR2 from the germline V gene are SGHKS and YYEKEE (reference sequence). Trimming pared 0 bases from V and 0 bases from J, leaving 15 bases between. This CDR3 contains 17 residues. CDR3 sequence: CASSLASVGKLNTEAFF. The CDR3 bases are TGTGCCAGCAGCTTGGCCTCGGTGGGTAAACTGAACACTGAAGCTTTCTTT.

V and J are TRBV7-3 and TRBJ1-1; 9 bases agree with TRBD1. Per germline, CDR1 SGHTA and CDR2 FQGTGA. V trimming: 4 bases; J trimming: 3 bases; junction bases outside the gene matches: 15. This CDR3 has 18 residues. CDR3 region: CASSSKGPSDRGDTEAFF. The CDR3, as DNA: TGTGCCAGCAGCTCTAAGGGCCCCTCGGACAGGGGAGACACTGAAGCTTTCTTT.

The CDR3 loop is CASSLDRAGDQPQHF. The CDR3 DNA is TGTGCCAGCAGTTTAGACAGGGCCGGGGATCAGCCCCAGCATTTT. This chain links TRBV6-5 with TRBJ1-5; 7 bases agree with TRBD1. Germline V gene lookup returns CDR1 MNHEY and CDR2 SVGAGI. The CDR3 has 15 residues. Trimming took 4 bases from V and 5 from J; bases not matched to a gene: 8.

The CDR3 loop reads CATKGIGDYGYTF. CDR3 in DNA: TGTGCCACTAAGGGTATCGGCGACTATGGCTACACCTTC. The chain has TRBV10-3 and TRBJ1-2; no clear D gene. The CDR3 has 13 amino acids. Trimming removed 10 bases at V and 3 bases at J, with 15 bases between. Germline CDR1 reads ENHRY; CDR2 reads SYGVKD.

The chain combines TRBV13 with TRBJ2-1, with D hard to call. V lost 5 bases to trimming and J lost 8 bases, with 7 bases between them. CDR1 is PRHDT and CDR2 is FYEKMQ in the germline V gene (reference sequence). The CDR3 is 11 amino acids. CDR3 sequence reads: CASSQTYEQFF. In DNA, the CDR3 is TGTGCCAGCAGCCAGACCTATGAGCAGTTCTTC.

The rearrangement uses TRBV28 and TRBJ1-5, with 7 bases that match TRBD1. V trimming: 6 bases; J trimming: 5 bases; junction bases outside the gene matches: 13. The CDR3 loop spans 16 amino acids. CDR1 MDHEN and CDR2 SYDVKM come from the germline V gene. As DNA, the CDR3 is TGTGCCAGCAGAGATGACAGGGCGTACTCCTATCAGCCCCAGCATTTT. It translates to CASRDDRAYSYQPQHF.

The V call is TRBV28, the J call TRBJ1-5, with no clear D. The length of the CDR3 is 14 residues. V was cut by 6 bases and J by 9 bases, with 18 bases left in between. CDR1 is MDHEN, CDR2 SYDVKM, per germline. CDR3 nucleotides: TGTGCCAGCAGCGCACCCGGACTGGATACGCCCCAGCATTTT. It translates to CASSAPGLDTPQHF.

V gene TRBV6-5 combines with J gene TRBJ1-1, with D hard to call. Germline lookup yields CDR1 MNHEY and CDR2 SVGAGI. The CDR3 has 15 amino acids. V shed 0 bases and J shed 1 base, with 9 bases lying between them. The CDR3, as DNA: TGTGCCAGCAGTTACTCCCAGACACAGAACACTGAAGCTTTCTTT. Translated: CASSYSQTQNTEAFF.

The chain employs TRBV7-9 and TRBJ2-3; 11 nucleotides agree with TRBD2. Germline trimming cut 5 bases from V and 3 bases from J; bases unmatched to any gene: 7. Germline loops: CDR1 SEHNR, CDR2 FQNEAQ (reference sequence). This CDR3 contains 16 residues. CDR3 region: CASSLTSGEGTDTQYF. Here the CDR3 DNA reads TGTGCCAGCAGCCTGACTAGCGGGGAGGGGACAGATACGCAGTATTTT.

This chain connects TRBV5-4 to TRBJ2-5; D is unresolved. The CDR3 runs to 14 residues. Trimming shortened V by 0 bases and J by 2 bases, and 8 bases separated the two germline ends. CDR1 is SGHNT, CDR2 YYREEE, per germline (reference sequence). The CDR3 reads CASSLAGAQETQYF. DNA of the CDR3: TGTGCCAGCAGCTTGGCGGGTGCACAAGAGACCCAGTACTTC.

The chain combines TRBV7-3 with TRBJ2-1; D perhaps matches TRBD1 (5 bases). Trimming shortened V by 3 bases and J by 7 bases, and 19 bases separated the two germline ends. The germline gives CDR1 SGHTA, CDR2 FQGTGA. The CDR3 runs to 16 residues. CDR3 sequence reads: CASSFQGGRSVNEQFF. The CDR3 DNA follows: TGTGCCAGCAGCTTCCAGGGCGGACGAAGTGTTAATGAGCAGTTCTTC.

The rearrangement links TRBV6-1 to TRBJ2-7; D unresolved. The CDR3 is 18 amino acids. V was shortened by 2 bases and J by 2 bases, with 22 bases between the two germline ends. The germline V gene has CDR1 MNHNS and CDR2 SASEGT. The DNA of the CDR3 is TGTGCCAGCAGTGAATCTGGGCTAGATATCTCTTCCACCTACGAGCAGTACTTC. Encoded protein: CASSESGLDISSTYEQYF.

The chain is built from TRBV19 and TRBJ1-1, with no clear D. Germline-derived CDR1 and CDR2 are LNHDA and SQIVND (reference sequence). The CDR3 loop spans 12 amino acids. V dropped 4 bases and J dropped 1 base, with 4 bases sitting between them. Here the CDR3 reads CASSTGNTEAFF. DNA of the CDR3: TGTGCCAGTAGTACGGGGAACACTGAAGCTTTCTTT.

This chain joins TRBV7-2 and TRBJ1-4; D uncertain. Germline V CDR1 and CDR2: SGHTA, FQGNSA. The CDR3 has 14 amino acids. Trimming pared 3 bases from V and 4 bases from J, leaving 9 bases between. The CDR3: CASSLSQNNEKLFF. As DNA, the CDR3 is TGTGCCAGCAGCTTGTCACAGAATAATGAAAAACTGTTTTTT.

The CDR3 loop reads CASSPFPRQRDPYNEQFF. The CDR3, as DNA: TGTGCCAGCAGCCCCTTTCCGAGACAGCGGGACCCTTACAATGAGCAGTTCTTC. V gene TRBV11-2 combines with J gene TRBJ2-1; TRBD2 agrees at 7 bases. J gave up 4 bases and V 5 bases, and 17 bases lay outside the gene matches. The CDR3 is made up of 18 amino acids. Per germline, CDR1 SGHAT and CDR2 FQNNGV.

CDR3 loop: CASSLGASGASTDTQYF. DNA of the CDR3: TGTGCCAGCAGCTTAGGGGCTAGCGGGGCTAGCACAGATACGCAGTATTTT. The chain employs TRBV7-3 and TRBJ2-3; 9 bases are a match to TRBD2. Germline V gene lookup returns CDR1 SGHTA and CDR2 FQGTGA. The CDR3 loop spans 17 amino acids. J gave up 0 bases and V 2 bases, and 6 bases lay outside the gene matches.